This T cell receptor (beta chain) stems from a study of blood T cells in healthy people across ages (dated by TCRdb to 2015 to 2017). Regarding the study in general: In model experiments, template switching captured about one uniquely barcoded TCR beta cDNA molecule for every two T cells. Donors were grouped into four age groups: young (average 16 years), middle-aged (around 39), aged (roughly 67) and long-lived (approximately 82). Age-related changes in TCR beta repertoire diversity were measured in the study by deep sequencing normalized with unique cDNA molecular identifiers. The study analyzed two additional independent replicas of 1 million unique cDNA reads from the same blood draw for two donors, one aged 18 to 30 and one aged 80 or older. To avoid experimental bias, donors of different ages were distributed randomly across sequencing lanes.

Library method: 5' RACE. Sequencing was performed on an Illumina HiSeq 2500. A second PCR of 7 to 11 cycles was performed with a sample-barcoded 5' primer and a J-beta primer mix. Each TCR beta cDNA molecule received a unique molecular identifier from a template-switch 5' adaptor carrying 12 random nucleotides. Each sample yielded at least 2.5 million CDR3-containing paired-end reads. First-strand cDNA was synthesized from all RNA with the Mint cDNA synthesis kit, primed by a TRBC-specific oligonucleotide. After uracil-DNA glycosylase treatment, a first 18-cycle PCR used universal primers M1SS and BC2_uni_R on all cDNA. Regarding the original processing steps: Each sample was normalized by randomly selecting 1 million high-quality reads, each carrying a distinct molecular identifier. Reads with shared molecular identifiers were discarded instead of being binned into consensus sequences. MiTCR, with a Q25 quality threshold and the strictest error-elimination algorithm, was used for CDR3 identification, clonotype clustering and error correction. A nonparametric unseen species model using Euler transformation provided a lower-bound estimate of total TCR beta diversity. TCRdb reprocessed the public reads (quality trimming at Q25 with fastp, clone calling with MiXCR) and kept in-frame beta chains. Records with the same CDR3 protein are collapsed into one entry carrying the most frequent genes and DNA. TCRdb's processing, not the authors', yielded these V and J calls. In this sample the table shows about 1.4 million distinct CDR3 sequences, approximately 59% of which occur a single time. The top ten clonotypes cover over 6.5% of the sample.

Systemically healthy Caucasian individuals from Russia, around 39 in total and aged about 6 to 100 years, were included as donors. Ten milliliters of peripheral blood were collected from each donor into EDTA-treated Vacutainer tubes. Ficoll-Paque density-gradient centrifugation was used to isolate PBMCs, with at least 6.5 million obtained per sample. Total RNA was extracted from PBMCs with Trizol reagent, with at least 5.5 micrograms obtained per sample. The percentages of naive CD45RAhigh/CD27high T cells were determined by flow cytometry on a PBMC aliquot from every donor. From the cysteine through the phenylalanine, the CDR3 covers 14 amino acids. Only the CDR3 DNA stays, 42 bases, in frame from base 1. CDR1 DFQATT and CDR2 SNEGSKA are derived from the germline V gene (reference sequence). V was cut back by 3 bases and J by 1 base, leaving a gap of 12 bases between them. With regard to this clonotype: Its antigen is not yet known. It has no much larger one-base neighbor in the sample; base qualities were not kept.

Broader findings and caveats from the paper: Because the CMV infection status of the donors was unknown, age-related changes in expanded clonotypes may potentially have been confounded. A strong correlation was found between observed TCR beta diversity and the percentage of naive T cells measured by flow cytometry. Estimates of total diversity from one million sequenced T cells were regarded as lower bounds and underestimates. Observed TCR beta diversity per million T cells fell roughly linearly with age, and a significant reduction was already apparent by age roughly 40. Because profiling used bulk unsorted PBMCs, naive and antigen-experienced compartments could not be compared conclusively. Compared with the aged group, more naive CD4+ T cells, fewer expanded clones and increased TCR diversity were shown by the long-lived group, suggesting age selection.

What was sequenced was blood. This TCR derives from a man between 18 and 29 years old in good health. The receptor chain draws on TRBV20-1 and TRBJ2-5, with TRBD2 as a weak D call on 6 bases. The CDR3 protein sequence reads: CSASIGTAQETQYF. Read as DNA, the sequence is TGCAGTGCTAGTATTGGGACTGCCCAAGAGACCCAGTACTTC.